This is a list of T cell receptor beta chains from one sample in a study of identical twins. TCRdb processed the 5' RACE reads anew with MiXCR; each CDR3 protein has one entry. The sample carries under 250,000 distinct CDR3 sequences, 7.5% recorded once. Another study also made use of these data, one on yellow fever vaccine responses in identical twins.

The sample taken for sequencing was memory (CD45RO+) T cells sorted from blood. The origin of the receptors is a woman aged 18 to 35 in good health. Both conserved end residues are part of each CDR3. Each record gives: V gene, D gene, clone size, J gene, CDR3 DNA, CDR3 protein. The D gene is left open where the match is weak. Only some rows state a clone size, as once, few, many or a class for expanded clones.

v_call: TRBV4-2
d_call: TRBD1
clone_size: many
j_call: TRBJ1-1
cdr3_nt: TGTGCCAGCAGCCAGATACAGGGGGCAATTGCTGAAGCTTTCTTT
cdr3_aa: CASSQIQGAIAEAFF

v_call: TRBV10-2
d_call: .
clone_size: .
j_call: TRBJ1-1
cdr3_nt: TGCGCCAGCAGTGGGACATACACTGAAGCTTTCTTT
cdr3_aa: CASSGTYTEAFF

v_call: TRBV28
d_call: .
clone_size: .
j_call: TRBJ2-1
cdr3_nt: TGTGCCAGTTTACCCGCGGGGGCTGGAAACAATGAGCAGTTCTTC
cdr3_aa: CASLPAGAGNNEQFF

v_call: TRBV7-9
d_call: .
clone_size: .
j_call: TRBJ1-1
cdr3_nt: TGTGCCAGCAGCTTATATGCAGGGTCGAACACTGAAGCTTTCTTT
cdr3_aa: CASSLYAGSNTEAFF

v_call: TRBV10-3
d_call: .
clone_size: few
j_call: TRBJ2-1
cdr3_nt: TGTGCCATCAGTGACCCCGGACGGAGGGGTGATGAGCAGTTCTTC
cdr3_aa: CAISDPGRRGDEQFF

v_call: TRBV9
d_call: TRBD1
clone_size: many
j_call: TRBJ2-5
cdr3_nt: TGTGCCAGCAGCGAGAGGACAGGGGGGGTACCTCAAGAGACCCAGTACTTC
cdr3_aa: CASSERTGGVPQETQYF

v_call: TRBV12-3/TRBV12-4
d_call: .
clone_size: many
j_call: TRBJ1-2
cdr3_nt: TGTGCCAGCAGCTTGGGGGACGGATATGGCTACACCTTC
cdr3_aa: CASSLGDGYGYTF

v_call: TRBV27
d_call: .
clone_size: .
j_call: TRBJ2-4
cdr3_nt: TGTGCCAGCAGTTCCCCAGACAGTGCCAAAAACATTCAGTACTTC
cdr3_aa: CASSSPDSAKNIQYF

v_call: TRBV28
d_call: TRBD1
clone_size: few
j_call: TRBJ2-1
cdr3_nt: TGTGCCACACTACGGAGGGGGACAGGGGGGAAGTTCTTC
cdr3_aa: CATLRRGTGGKFF

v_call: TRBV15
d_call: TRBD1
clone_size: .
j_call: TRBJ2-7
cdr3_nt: TGTGCCACCAGCAGAGACCCCGGACAGGGCACATACGAGCAGTACTTC
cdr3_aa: CATSRDPGQGTYEQYF

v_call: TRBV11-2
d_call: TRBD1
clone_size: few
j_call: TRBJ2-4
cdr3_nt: TGTGCCAGCAGCAAAAGGACAGGAGTAGCCAAAAACATTCAGTACTTC
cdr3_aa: CASSKRTGVAKNIQYF

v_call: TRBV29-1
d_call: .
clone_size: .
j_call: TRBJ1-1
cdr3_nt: TGCAGCGTTGCGCAGGGTCGGGCTGAAGCTTTCTTT
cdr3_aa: CSVAQGRAEAFF

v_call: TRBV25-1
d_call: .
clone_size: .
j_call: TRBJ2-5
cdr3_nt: TGTGCCAGCAGTGAAGGGCTAGCCCGATTGGAGACCCAGTACTTC
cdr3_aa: CASSEGLARLETQYF

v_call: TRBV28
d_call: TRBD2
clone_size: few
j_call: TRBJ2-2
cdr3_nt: TGTGCCACGCAGCGGGGCACGAACACCGGGGAGCTGTTTTTT
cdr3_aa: CATQRGTNTGELFF

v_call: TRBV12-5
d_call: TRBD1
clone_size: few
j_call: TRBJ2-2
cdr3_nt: TGTGCTAGTGGTTTGGTAGTGGGACAGGGGGCCGGGGAGCTGTTTTTT
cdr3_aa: CASGLVVGQGAGELFF

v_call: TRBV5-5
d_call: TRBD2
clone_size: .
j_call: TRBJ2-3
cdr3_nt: TGTGCCAGCAGCTTGCGAGTCGGGGGGGCTTGGACAGATACGCAGTATTTT
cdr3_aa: CASSLRVGGAWTDTQYF

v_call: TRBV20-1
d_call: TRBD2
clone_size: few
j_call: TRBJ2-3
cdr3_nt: TGCAGTGCTTCACCCTTAGCGGGAGTGGCAGATACGCAGTATTTT
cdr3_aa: CSASPLAGVADTQYF

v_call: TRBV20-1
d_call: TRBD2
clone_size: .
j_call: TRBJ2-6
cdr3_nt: TGCAGTGCTACGGGGGGCTCTGGGGCCAACGTCCTGACTTTC
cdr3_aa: CSATGGSGANVLTF

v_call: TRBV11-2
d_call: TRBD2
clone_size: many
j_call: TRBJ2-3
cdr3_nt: TGTGCCAGCAGCACCCGGACTAGCGGGGGGGCCTCGGGAGCAGATACGCAGTATTTT
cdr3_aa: CASSTRTSGGASGADTQYF

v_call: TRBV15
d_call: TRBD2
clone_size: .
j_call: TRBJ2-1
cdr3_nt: TGTGCCACCAGCAGAGAAGCGGGGGGGTACAATGAGCAGTTCTTC
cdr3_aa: CATSREAGGYNEQFF

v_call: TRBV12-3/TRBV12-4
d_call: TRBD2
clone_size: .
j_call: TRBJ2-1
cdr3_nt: TGTGCCAGCAGTTTAACGGGACTAGACCACAATGAGCAGTTCTTC
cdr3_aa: CASSLTGLDHNEQFF

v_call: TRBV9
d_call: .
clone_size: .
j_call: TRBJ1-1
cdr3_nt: TGTGCCAGCAGCGTAAACTGGCGGACTGAAGCTTTCTTT
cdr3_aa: CASSVNWRTEAFF

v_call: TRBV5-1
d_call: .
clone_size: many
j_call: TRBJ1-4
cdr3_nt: TGCGCCAGCAGCCCTTCGGCGACAGAAGGATATGAAAAACTGTTTTTT
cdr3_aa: CASSPSATEGYEKLFF

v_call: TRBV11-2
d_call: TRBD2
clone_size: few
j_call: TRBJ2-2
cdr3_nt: TGTGCCAGCAGCTTAGGCACCCCGGGACTAGCGGGGGGGCTACGCACCGGGGAGCTGTTTTTT
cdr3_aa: CASSLGTPGLAGGLRTGELFF

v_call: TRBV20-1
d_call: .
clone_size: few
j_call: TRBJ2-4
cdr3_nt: TGCAGTGCCGACACTAGCTCCACTGCCAAAAACATTCAGTACTTC
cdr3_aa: CSADTSSTAKNIQYF